One T cell receptor beta chain is described in this entry. Its antigen is unknown. Base qualities were left out, and no much larger clone turns up one base away. The donors were healthy, HIV-negative adults who had no recently reported acute infections or vaccinations. Every donor was a Caucasian adult living in Nashville, Tennessee, USA. CD4+ T cells were enriched by magnetic negative selection; naive cells were then positively selected on CD45RA, and the negative fraction formed the memory subset. Blood was obtained by leukapheresis, after which PBMCs were separated by Ficoll-Histopaque density gradient centrifugation and cryopreserved in liquid nitrogen vapor phase. Analytical flow cytometry was used to check the purity and quantity of each magnetically sorted T cell population. From each sorted fraction, genomic DNA was isolated and quantified by UV absorbance on a Nanodrop 2000c. This sample is drawn from a study of shared clonotypes between healthy human individuals (dated by TCRdb to the early 2020s). For the study in its entirety: The cohort comprised two women and a few men aged 18 to 49 years. To increase sequencing depth and limit assay-specific biases, different laboratories used diverse techniques to prepare libraries and sequence TCR repertoires. Leukapheresis yielded between about 0.85 and 10 billion PBMCs per donor. For each donor, three plates each were used for CD4 naive and CD4 memory, two plates were used for CD8 naive, and one plate was used for CD8 memory. Blood TCR repertoires of a handful of healthy adults were deeply sequenced to estimate repertoire size and the extent of clonotype sharing between individuals. On the study overall, not on this receptor specifically: Naive subsets generally had larger estimated clonotype richness than memory subsets did. Incomplete sequencing was indicated by rarefaction of sorted-subset datasets, despite the large sequencing depth. Only blood was sampled, and tissue TCR repertoires likely differ from those in blood. Pairwise subsampling indicated that sequencing depth was expected to affect the degree of clonotype sharing among donors. Clonotypes shared by all four sorted-subset donors showed higher generation probabilities than non-shared clonotypes. Sharing across several donors was observed for about 4.8% of naive CD4, over 3% of naive CD8, about 2.3% of memory CD4, and roughly 0.43% of memory CD8 clonotypes. The small number of donors limited the genetic and exposure-history diversity represented.

TCR CDR3 regions were amplified from genomic DNA by multiplex PCR using the deep immunoSEQ assay. For each cell subset, the extracted genomic DNA was distributed evenly across all wells of several immunoSEQ 96-well plates, and each plate served as one replicate. For sorted subsets, about 0.2 ug genomic DNA, equal to tens of thousands of T cell genomes, was loaded into each replicate PCR. The purified libraries were quantified using a Qubit 3.0 fluorometer, sized with a Bioanalyzer 2100, and then quantified again using the KAPA Library Quantification kit. Every immunoSEQ 96-well plate was sequenced on a separate single-read 150-cycle Illumina NextSeq 550 flow cell. Per the authors' processing: Because the immunoSEQ output included only junctional sequences and no quality scores, the filtering could not be the same as the filtering used for full-length reads. To assign V/J genes and CDR3, sequences were annotated against IMGT germline references using PyIR, a Python wrapper for IgBLAST v1.9. Any read was removed if the V/J assignment was weak (E-value above 1e-6), the CDR3 was missing, or the read contained stop codons, out-of-frame junctions, or ambiguous translated residues. V3J clonotypes were defined by identical inferred V gene, J gene, and CDR3 amino acid sequence. To compute the percentage overlap between repertoires, the number of shared unique clonotypes was divided by the size of the smaller repertoire. Richness of each repertoire was evaluated using RTK rarefaction, the Chao1 estimator, and Recon v2.1 estimates of unobserved clonotypes. Generation probabilities for all TCRbeta clonotypes obtained by the gDNA method from several donors were computed using OLGA. TCRdb stores this immuneACCESS table with in-frame sequences only. Part of the clones is absent; in the studies checked, under half of the shortfall reflects unresolved V genes, and no reason is known for the rest. V, J and clone size reflect that table, while D and trimming were determined from the DNA. The sample data list 1.4 million to 1.5 million clones, and 95% to 97% of these were observed just once. Jointly, the top ten make up over 1% of the sample.

Sequences MNHNS (CDR1) and SASEGT (CDR2) are obtained from the germline V gene. Spanning cysteine to phenylalanine, the CDR3 consists of 12 amino acids. The DNA shown is the 36-base CDR3, in frame from base 1. The V end loses 5 bases and the J end loses 8 bases, and a stretch of 9 bases separates them. This sequence originates from a man aged 25 to 40 in good health. The specimen sequenced was naive CD4+ T cells sorted from blood. In light of the paper, this sample's cell subset or site label describes: CD45RA+ positively selected. The chain links TRBV6-1 with TRBJ2-2; the D gene remains uncertain. At the DNA level, the sequence is TGTGCCAGCAGTTTCTCCCGGGGGGAGCTGTTTTTT. This yields the protein CASSFSRGELFF.